This TCR beta chain emerged from a study of shared clonotypes between healthy human individuals. Whole-study context: CD8 memory received one plate per donor, CD8 naive two, CD4 memory three and CD4 naive three. Study-level findings and limits: The study's rarefaction showed incomplete sorted-subset sequencing despite large depth.

For each subset, genomic DNA was distributed in equal portions over several immunoSEQ plates. Method: immunoSEQ multiplex PCR; TCRdb's copy keeps in-frame clones and lacks some. Among some 790,000 clones listed, over 55% were seen once. This clone was recorded a few times. Its antigen is as yet unknown. Trimming pared 0 bases from V and 2 bases from J, leaving 12 bases between. Germline values: CDR1 SGDLS, CDR2 YYNGEE. The CDR3 is 15 amino acids. The specimen was memory CD4+ T cells sorted from blood. The subset: CD45RA-negative fraction. The chain joins TRBV9 to TRBJ2-7; D is undetermined. The sequence was obtained from a woman younger than 45 in good health. The CDR3 DNA reads TGTGCCAGCAGCGTAGGGGCCCTGACGACCTACGAGCAGTACTTC. Translation gives CASSVGALTTYEQYF.